This TCR beta chain was profiled in a study of T cell repertoires in cytomegalovirus infection. As concerns this clonotype: What it binds is not known.

TCRdb re-derived calls from the reads in MiXCR, one entry per CDR3 protein. The profile shows roughly 60,000 distinct CDR3 sequences, 25% to 40% of them singletons. The V and J ends lost 3 bases and 7 bases, in that order; junction bases with no gene match: 8. From germline, CDR1 is LNHDA and CDR2 SQIVND (reference sequence). CDR3 length: 16 amino acids. The receptor's source is a human donor in good health (CMV status not recorded). Some clones in this sample may be carry-over from other donors' samples. What was sequenced was PBMCs, sequenced either directly or after in vitro stimulation (not recorded which). The gene calls are TRBV19 and TRBJ2-2, with 10 bases lining up with TRBD1. This CDR3 reads CASSIRDRGRGGELFF. The CDR3 DNA sequence: TGTGCCAGTAGTATCAGGGACAGGGGAAGAGGCGGGGAGCTGTTTTTT. Based on the CDR3 plus reference TRBV19 and TRBJ2-2, the full variable domain is DGGITQSPKYLFRKEGQNVTLSCEQNLNHDAMYWYRQDPGQGLRLIYYSQIVNDFQKGDIAEGYSVSREKKESFPLTVTSAQKNPTAFYLCASSIRDRGRGGELFFGEGSRLTVL.